Sequencing of this TCR beta chain was carried out in a study of molecular identifiers for immune sequencing clone quantification. About the study: For replicates, RNA isolated from approximately 22,000 or 94,000 naive CD8 cells was divided into five portions, of which four were sequenced.

Many counts were recorded for this clonotype. Antigen unknown. TCRdb independently ran MiXCR on the PCR reads; one entry per CDR3 protein. The profile covers tens of thousands of distinct CDR3 sequences, with more than 35% appearing a single time and 3% to 4% taken by the ten largest. Study findings and constraints: Highly expanded clone sizes could end up underestimated if a barcode were shared by identical TCR molecules.

The sequenced material came from naive CD8+ T cells from blood, with Jurkat cell RNA spiked in. Subset given: FACS-sorted CD8+CD4-CCR7+CD45RA+ naive T cells. The source of this sequence is a human donor in good health. Some libraries in this study had Jurkat cell RNA spiked in.

The CDR3 spells CASSLGIGLNTEAFF. CDR3 sequence (DNA): TGTGCCAGCAGCTTAGGAATCGGGCTGAACACTGAAGCTTTCTTT. V is TRBV11-2 and J is TRBJ1-1; D not resolved. With 1 base removed from V and 0 bases from J, the gap between germline ends came to 9 bases. Germline V gene data show CDR1 as SGHAT and CDR2 as FQNNGV. The CDR3 runs to 15 residues.